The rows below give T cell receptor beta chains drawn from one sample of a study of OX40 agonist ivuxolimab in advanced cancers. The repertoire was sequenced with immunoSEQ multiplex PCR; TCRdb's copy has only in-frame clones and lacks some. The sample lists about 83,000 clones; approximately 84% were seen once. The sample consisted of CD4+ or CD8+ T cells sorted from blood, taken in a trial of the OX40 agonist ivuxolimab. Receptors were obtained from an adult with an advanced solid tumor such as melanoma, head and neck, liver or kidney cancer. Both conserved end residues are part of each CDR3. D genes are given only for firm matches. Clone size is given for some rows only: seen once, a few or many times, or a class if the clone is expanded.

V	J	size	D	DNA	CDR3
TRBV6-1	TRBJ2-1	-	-	TGTGCCAGCCTCAGACCAACCACCAGAGGCAATGAGCAGTTCTTC	CASLRPTTRGNEQFF
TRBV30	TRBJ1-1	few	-	TGTGCCTGGAGTGCATCAGGTCCTGCTTTCTTT	CAWSASGPAFF
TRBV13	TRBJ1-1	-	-	TGTGCCAGCAGCTTAGAGCCGGGGCTGAGCACTGAAGCTTTCTTT	CASSLEPGLSTEAFF
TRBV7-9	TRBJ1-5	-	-	TGTGCCAGCAGCCGGGGAGACAATCAGCCCCAGCATTTT	CASSRGDNQPQHF
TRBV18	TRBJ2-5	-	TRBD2	TGTGCCAGCTCATCCTCGGAGGGGAGGGTTGAGACCCAGTACTTC	CASSSSEGRVETQYF
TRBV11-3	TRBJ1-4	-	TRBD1	TGTGCCAGCAGCTCGCCGGGACAGCTTAATGAAAAACTGTTTTTT	CASSSPGQLNEKLFF
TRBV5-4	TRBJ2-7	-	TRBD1	TGTGCCAGCAGCGAAACAGGGGGCACGGCCTACGAGCAGTACTTC	CASSETGGTAYEQYF
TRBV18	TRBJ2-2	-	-	TGTGCCAGCTCACCACCTAAAGCGAACACCGGGGAGCTGTTTTTT	CASSPPKANTGELFF
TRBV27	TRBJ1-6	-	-	TGTGCCAGCAGTTTAGGAGGGGGGATTAATTCACCCCTCCACTTT	CASSLGGGINSPLHF
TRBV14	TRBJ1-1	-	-	TGTGCCAGCAGCCAAGTGTTCTCTGGGACTGAAGCTTTCTTT	CASSQVFSGTEAFF
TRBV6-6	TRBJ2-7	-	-	TGTGCCAGCGGTACCCTCGGCAGGGGATACGAGCAGTACTTC	CASGTLGRGYEQYF
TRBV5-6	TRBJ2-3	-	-	TGTGCCAGCAGCGAACAGGTAGATACGCAGTATTTT	CASSEQVDTQYF
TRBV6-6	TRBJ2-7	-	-	TGTGCCAGCAGTTACGCAAGGGGTGGGGGCGCAAACGAGCAGTACTTC	CASSYARGGGANEQYF
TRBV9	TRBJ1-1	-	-	TGTGCCAGCAGCGTAGCTCCAGGGACGGGCACTGAAGCTTTCTTT	CASSVAPGTGTEAFF
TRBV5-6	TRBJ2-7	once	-	TGTGCCAGCAGCTTCCGGGGGACCTACGAGCAGTACTTC	CASSFRGTYEQYF
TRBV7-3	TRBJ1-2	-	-	TGTGCCAGCAGCTCTGGAGAAGTGGGCTACACCTTC	CASSSGEVGYTF
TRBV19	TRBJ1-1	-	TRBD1	TGTGCCAGTAGTATTGCGACAGGGGACACTGAAGCTTTCTTT	CASSIATGDTEAFF
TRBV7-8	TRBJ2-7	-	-	TGTGCCAGCAGCCCTAGGCCCGGCCTCTCCTACGAGCAGTACTTC	CASSPRPGLSYEQYF
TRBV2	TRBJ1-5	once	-	TGTGCCAGCAAGGGCAGGGTGAATCAGCCCCAGCATTTT	CASKGRVNQPQHF